The T cell receptor beta chain under discussion was sequenced for a study of blood T cell repertoires in COVID-19. Germline V gives CDR1 KGHSH, CDR2 LQKENI. Trimming cost V 1 base and J 4 bases; bases outside gene matches: 5. The CDR3 has 15 residues. Data came from immunoSEQ multiplex PCR; TCRdb stores just in-frame clones and leaves some out. Altogether about 200,000 clones are present, around 89% being singletons, with the ten largest covering about 6.3%. The chain uses TRBV18 and TRBJ2-7; 9 positions agree with TRBD2. Sequencing was performed on peripheral blood. The clonotype originates from a man aged 35-49 years with active or convalescent COVID-19. The CDR3 region is CASSPRLAGPYEQYF. The DNA of the CDR3 is TGTGCCAGCTCACCACGGCTAGCGGGACCTTACGAGCAGTACTTC.